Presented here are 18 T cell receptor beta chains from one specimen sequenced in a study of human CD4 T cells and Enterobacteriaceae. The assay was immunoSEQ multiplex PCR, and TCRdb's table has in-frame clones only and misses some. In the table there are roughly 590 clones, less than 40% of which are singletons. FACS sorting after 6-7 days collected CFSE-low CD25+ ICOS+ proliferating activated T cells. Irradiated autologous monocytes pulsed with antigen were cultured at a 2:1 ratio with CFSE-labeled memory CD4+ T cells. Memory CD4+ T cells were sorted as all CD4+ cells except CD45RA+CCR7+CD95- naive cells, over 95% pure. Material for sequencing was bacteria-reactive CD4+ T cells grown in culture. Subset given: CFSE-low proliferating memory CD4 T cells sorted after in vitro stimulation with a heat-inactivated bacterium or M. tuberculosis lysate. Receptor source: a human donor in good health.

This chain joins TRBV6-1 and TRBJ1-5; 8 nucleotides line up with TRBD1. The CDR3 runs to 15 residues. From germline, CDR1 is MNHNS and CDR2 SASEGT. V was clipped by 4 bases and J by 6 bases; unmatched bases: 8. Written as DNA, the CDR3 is TGTGCCAGCAGTGTACTTAGACAGGGGCGTCAGCCCCAGCATTTT. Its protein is CASSVLRQGRQPQHF.

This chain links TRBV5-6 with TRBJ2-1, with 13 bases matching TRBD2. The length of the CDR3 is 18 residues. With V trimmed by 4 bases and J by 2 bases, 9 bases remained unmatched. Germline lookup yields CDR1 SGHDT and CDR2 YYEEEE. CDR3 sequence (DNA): TGTGCCAGCAGCGAACTAGCGGGAGGGATTCAAGCCTACAATGAGCAGTTCTTC. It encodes CASSELAGGIQAYNEQFF.

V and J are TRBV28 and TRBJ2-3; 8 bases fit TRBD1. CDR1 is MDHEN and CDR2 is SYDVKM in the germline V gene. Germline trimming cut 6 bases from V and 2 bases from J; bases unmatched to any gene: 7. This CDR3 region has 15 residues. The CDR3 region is CASSRTGTDTDTQYF. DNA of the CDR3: TGTGCCAGCAGCAGGACAGGGACCGACACAGATACGCAGTATTTT.

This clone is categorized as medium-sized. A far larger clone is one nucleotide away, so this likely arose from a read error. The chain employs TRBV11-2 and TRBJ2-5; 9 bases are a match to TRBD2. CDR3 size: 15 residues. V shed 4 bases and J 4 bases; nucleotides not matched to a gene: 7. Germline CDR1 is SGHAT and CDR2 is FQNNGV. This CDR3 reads CASSCGAGGRETQYF. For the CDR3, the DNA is TGTGCCAGCAGCTGTGGGGCGGGGGGGCGAGAGACCCAGTACTTC.

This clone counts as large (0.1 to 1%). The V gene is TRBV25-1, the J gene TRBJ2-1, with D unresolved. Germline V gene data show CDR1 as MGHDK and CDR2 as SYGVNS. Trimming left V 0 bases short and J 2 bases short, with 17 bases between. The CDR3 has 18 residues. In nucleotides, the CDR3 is TGTGCCAGCAGTGAATATGGGTATAGCCCTGGGACCTACAATGAGCAGTTCTTC. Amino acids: CASSEYGYSPGTYNEQFF.

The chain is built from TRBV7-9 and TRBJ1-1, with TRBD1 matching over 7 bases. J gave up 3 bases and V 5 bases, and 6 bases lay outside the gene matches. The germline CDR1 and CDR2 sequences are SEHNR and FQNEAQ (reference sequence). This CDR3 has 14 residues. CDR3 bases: TGTGCCAGCAGCCCGAGACAGGGAGACACTGAAGCTTTCTTT. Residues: CASSPRQGDTEAFF.

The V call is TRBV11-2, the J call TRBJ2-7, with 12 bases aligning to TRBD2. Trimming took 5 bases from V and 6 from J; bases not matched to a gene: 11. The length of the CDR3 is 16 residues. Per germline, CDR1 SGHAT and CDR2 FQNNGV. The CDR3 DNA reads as TGTGCCAGCAGCACCAGGACCCTAGCGGGAGGGTCCGAGCAGTACTTC. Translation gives CASSTRTLAGGSEQYF.

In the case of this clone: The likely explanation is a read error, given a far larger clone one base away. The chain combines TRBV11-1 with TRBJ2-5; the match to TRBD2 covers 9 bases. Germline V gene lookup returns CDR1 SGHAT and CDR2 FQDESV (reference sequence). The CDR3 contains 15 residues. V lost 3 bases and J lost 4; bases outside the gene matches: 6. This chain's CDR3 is CASSFGAGGRETQYF. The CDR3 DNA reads TGTGCCAGCAGCTTTGGGGCGGGGGGGCGAGAGACCCAGTACTTC.

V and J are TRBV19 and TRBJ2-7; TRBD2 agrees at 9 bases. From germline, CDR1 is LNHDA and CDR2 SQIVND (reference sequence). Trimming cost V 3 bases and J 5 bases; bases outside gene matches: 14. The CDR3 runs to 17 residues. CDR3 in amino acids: CASSIRGSGTSPHEQYF. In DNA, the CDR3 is TGTGCCAGTAGTATCAGAGGCTCCGGGACTAGCCCTCACGAGCAGTACTTC.

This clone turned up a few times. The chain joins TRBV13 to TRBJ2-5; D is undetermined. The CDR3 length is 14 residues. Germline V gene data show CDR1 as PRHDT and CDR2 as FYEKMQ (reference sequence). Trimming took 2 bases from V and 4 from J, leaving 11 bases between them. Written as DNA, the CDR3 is TGTGCCAGCAGCTTAAGGTGGGCCGGAGAGACCCAGTACTTC. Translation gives CASSLRWAGETQYF.

DNA of the CDR3: TGTGCCAGTAGCCCAAGGGGAAGTTATAGCAATCAGCCCCAGCATTTT. Its protein product is CASSPRGSYSNQPQHF. The chain carries TRBV19 and TRBJ1-5; the D gene is possibly TRBD1 (5 bases). The CDR3 has 16 amino acids. V lost 6 bases and J lost 0, with 15 bases in between. CDR1 and CDR2 from the germline V gene are LNHDA and SQIVND (reference sequence).

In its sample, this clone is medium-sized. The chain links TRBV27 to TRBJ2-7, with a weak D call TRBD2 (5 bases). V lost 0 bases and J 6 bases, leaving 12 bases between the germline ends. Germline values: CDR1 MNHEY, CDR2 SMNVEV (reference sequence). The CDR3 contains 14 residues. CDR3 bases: TGTGCCAGCAGTTTATCCGGGATTGCAACCGAGCAGTACTTC. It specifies CASSLSGIATEQYF.

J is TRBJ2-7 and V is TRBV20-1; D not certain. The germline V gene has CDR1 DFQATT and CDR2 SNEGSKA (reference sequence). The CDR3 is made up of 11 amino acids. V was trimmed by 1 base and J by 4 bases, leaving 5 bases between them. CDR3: CSARAFYEQYF. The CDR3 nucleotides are TGCAGTGCTAGAGCCTTTTACGAGCAGTACTTC.

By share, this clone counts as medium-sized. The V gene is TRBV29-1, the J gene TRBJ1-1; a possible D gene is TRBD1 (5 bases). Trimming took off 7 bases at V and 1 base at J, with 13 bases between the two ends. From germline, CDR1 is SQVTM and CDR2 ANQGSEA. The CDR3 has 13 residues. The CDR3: CSGTGLGNTEAFF. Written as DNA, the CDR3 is TGCAGCGGTACAGGATTAGGGAACACTGAAGCTTTCTTT.

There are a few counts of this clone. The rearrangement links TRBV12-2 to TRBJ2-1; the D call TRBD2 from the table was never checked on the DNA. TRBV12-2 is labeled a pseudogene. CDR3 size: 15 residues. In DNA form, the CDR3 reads TGTGCAAGTCGCTTAGATTTACTAGCGGGGGGTGAGCAGTTCTTC. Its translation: CASRLDLLAGGEQFF.

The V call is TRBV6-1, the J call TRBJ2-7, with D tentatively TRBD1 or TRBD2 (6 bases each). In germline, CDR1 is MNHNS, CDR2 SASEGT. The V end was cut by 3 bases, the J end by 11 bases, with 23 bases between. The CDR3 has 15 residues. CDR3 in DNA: TGTGCCAGCAGTGACGGTGGAGGGGGAAGAACGGTGGAGTACTTC. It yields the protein CASSDGGGGRTVEYF.

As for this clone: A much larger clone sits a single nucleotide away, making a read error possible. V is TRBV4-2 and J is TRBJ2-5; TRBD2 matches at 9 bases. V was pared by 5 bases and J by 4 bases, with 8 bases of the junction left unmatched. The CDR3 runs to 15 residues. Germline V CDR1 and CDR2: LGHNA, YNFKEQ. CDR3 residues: CASSFGAGGRETQYF. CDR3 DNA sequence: TGTGCCAGCAGCTTTGGGGCGGGGGGGCGAGAGACCCAGTACTTC.

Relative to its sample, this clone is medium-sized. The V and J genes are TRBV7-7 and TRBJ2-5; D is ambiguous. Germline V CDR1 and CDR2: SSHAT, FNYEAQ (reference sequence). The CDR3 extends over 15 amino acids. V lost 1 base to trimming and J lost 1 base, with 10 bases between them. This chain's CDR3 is CASSLVRTAQETQYF. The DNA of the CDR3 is TGTGCCAGCAGCTTAGTACGTACAGCCCAAGAGACCCAGTACTTC.